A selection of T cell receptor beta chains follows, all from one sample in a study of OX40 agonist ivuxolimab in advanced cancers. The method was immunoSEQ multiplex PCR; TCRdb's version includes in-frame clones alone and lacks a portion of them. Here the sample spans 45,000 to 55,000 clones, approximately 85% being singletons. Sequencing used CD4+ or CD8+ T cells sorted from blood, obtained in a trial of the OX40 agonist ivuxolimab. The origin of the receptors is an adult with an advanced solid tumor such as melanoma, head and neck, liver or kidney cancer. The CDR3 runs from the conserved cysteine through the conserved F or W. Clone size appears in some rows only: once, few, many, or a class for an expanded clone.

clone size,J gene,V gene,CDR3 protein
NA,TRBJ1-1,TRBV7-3,CASSSQADTEAFF
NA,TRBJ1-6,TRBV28,CASSSGNNSPLHF
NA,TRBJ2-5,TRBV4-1,CASSPTGQGIGETQYF
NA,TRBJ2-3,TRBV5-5,CASSTGGTRPDTQYF
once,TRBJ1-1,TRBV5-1,CASSLDVGRITEAFF
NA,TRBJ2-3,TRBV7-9,CASSFGGVTDTQYF
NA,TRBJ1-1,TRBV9,CASSPYPNTEAFF
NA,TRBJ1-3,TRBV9,CASTPGVGHSGNTIYF
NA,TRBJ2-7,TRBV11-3,CASSSTEGDEQYF
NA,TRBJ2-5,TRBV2,CASSVRAVGETQYF
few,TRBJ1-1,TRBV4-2,CASSQDQRGTEAFF
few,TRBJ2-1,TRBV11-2,CASSLGTSQFHEQFF
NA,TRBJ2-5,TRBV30,CAWNFRGQQETQYF
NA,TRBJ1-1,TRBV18,CASLSEVNTEAFF
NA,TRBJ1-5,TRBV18,CASSPSQGQDNQPQHF
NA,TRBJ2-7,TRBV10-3,CAISESGAHYEQYF
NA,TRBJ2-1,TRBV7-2,CASSLVGVASYNEQFF
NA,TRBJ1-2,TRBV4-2,CASSQRDRGRSGYTF
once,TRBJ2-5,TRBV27,CASSFDGQLEETQYF
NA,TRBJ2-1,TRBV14,CASSQERQRGAGVSEQFF
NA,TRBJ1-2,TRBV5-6,CASSLATGASYTF
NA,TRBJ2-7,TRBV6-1,CASRHQGLDEQYF
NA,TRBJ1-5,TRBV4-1,CASSQDWGQGAIGNQPQHF
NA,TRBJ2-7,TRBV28,CASTRVGGTYEQYF
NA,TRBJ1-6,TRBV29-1,CSVGTGGNSPLHF
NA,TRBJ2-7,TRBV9,CASSVDAGGPYEQYF
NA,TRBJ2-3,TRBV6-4,CASSLFAGGTDTQYF
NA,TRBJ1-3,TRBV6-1,CASRARFAGNTIYF
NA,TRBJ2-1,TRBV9,CAFPRSPRGYNEQFF
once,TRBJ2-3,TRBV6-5,CASSNTDTDTQYF
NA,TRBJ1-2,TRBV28,CASSPGNYGYTF
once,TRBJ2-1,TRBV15,CATSRDQLAGGNEQFF
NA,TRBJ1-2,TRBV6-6,CASSEDGPYGYTF
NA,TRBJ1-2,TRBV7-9,CASSFRTEGYGYTF
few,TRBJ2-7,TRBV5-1,CASSLTGAIEQYF
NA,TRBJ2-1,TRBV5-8,CASSLEVRRNEQFF
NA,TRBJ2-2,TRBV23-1,CASSPADRGDTGELFF
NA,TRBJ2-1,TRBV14,CASSQAYEGGEQFF
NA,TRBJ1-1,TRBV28,CASSFGQLNTEAFF
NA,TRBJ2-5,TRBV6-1,CASSGREGFQETQYF
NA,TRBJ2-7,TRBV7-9,CASSWGAGGAYEQYF
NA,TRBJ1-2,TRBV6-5,CAGSYGGGRYGYTF
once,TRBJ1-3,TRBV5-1,CASSLGPESSGNTIYF
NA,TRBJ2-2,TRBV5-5,CASSTQGVGGELFF
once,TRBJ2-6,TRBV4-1,CTSSTGQTLNGANVLTF
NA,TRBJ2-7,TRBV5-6,CASSSIQRGLTYEQYF
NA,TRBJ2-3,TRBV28,CASSFEDRGADTQYF
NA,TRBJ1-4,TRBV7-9,CASSLSGVEKLFF
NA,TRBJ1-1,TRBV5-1,CASSLQGVVNTEAFF
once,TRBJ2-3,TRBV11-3,CASSPGGEQDTQYF
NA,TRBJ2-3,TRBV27,CASPPGTFSTDTQYF